These 9 T cell receptor beta chains were all obtained from the same sample, sequenced in a study of T cells in Graves' hyperthyroidism and ophthalmopathy. TCR beta CDR3 regions were amplified from RNA transcripts. A first-round RT-PCR of the TCR CDR3 used the HTBI primer set. TCRdb reprocessed the multiplex PCR reads with MiXCR, giving one entry per CDR3 protein. The repertoire consists of approximately 370,000 distinct CDR3 sequences, with about 17% occurring once and the leading ten covering 34%. Sequencing was performed on blood. The receptors were sampled from a woman aged 25-40 years with Graves' hyperthyroidism that later progressed to Graves' ophthalmopathy.

This clonotype was counted once. This sequence joins TRBV28 and TRBJ2-1; TRBD2 agrees at 8 bases. Germline-derived CDR1 and CDR2 are MDHEN and SYDVKM. V lost 5 bases, J lost 2 bases, and 8 bases stayed unmatched. The CDR3 sequence is 16 residues long. The CDR3 nucleotides read TGTGCCAGCAGTCTTGATCCGGGACTAGCCTACAATGAGCAGTTCTTC. Encoded protein: CASSLDPGLAYNEQFF.

This clonotype has a count of ten or more. The chain couples TRBV7-2 to TRBJ1-2; D gene unclear. The CDR3 contains 14 residues. The V gene's germline CDR1 is SGHTA and CDR2 FQGNSA. V was cut by 5 bases and J by 2 bases, with 12 bases left in between. The CDR3 region is CASSVNSRNYGYTF. CDR3 DNA sequence: TGTGCCAGCAGCGTCAATTCACGGAACTATGGCTACACCTTC.

There are many counts of this clonotype. The V gene is TRBV7-9, the J gene TRBJ1-1; D gene uncertain. CDR1 SEHNR and CDR2 FQNEAQ come from the germline V gene (reference sequence). V lost 3 bases and J 0 bases, leaving 5 bases between the germline ends. This CDR3 is built from 13 residues. The CDR3 is CASSFNLNTEAFF. Here the CDR3 DNA reads TGTGCCAGCAGCTTCAACCTGAACACTGAAGCTTTCTTT.

V gene TRBV18 combines with J gene TRBJ2-3; perhaps TRBD2 as D (5 bases). CDR1 and CDR2 (germline): KGHSH, LQKENI. V was shortened by 0 bases and J by 2 bases, with 9 bases between the two germline ends. The CDR3 has 15 residues. CDR3 amino acids: CASSPPTGTTDTQYF. The CDR3 bases are TGTGCCAGCTCACCACCCACGGGAACCACAGATACGCAGTATTTT.

This clonotype was counted at least ten times. The rearrangement links TRBV2 to TRBJ2-5; no clear D. The ends were cut back, 9 bases at V and 5 bases at J, with 10 bases in the middle. In germline, CDR1 is SNHLY, CDR2 FYNNEI. The CDR3 has 11 amino acids. CDR3 nucleotide sequence: TGTGCCAGTCTACTTGAGGAGACCCAGTACTTC. Encoded protein: CASLLEETQYF.

Many counts were recorded for this clonotype. The chain has TRBV28 and TRBJ2-7; possibly TRBD2 for D (6 bases). V was pared by 8 bases and J by 5 bases, with 13 bases between. The CDR3 is 12 amino acids. Germline loops: CDR1 MDHEN, CDR2 SYDVKM. The chain's CDR3 is CASYHRRDEQYF. The CDR3 region has the DNA TGTGCCAGCTACCATCGGAGGGACGAGCAGTACTTC.

The V call is TRBV29-1, the J call TRBJ1-3, with unresolved D. Germline V gene lookup returns CDR1 SQVTM and CDR2 ANQGSEA. This CDR3 spans 11 amino acids. The chain's CDR3 is CRADQGNTIYF. The CDR3 nucleotides read TGCAGAGCAGACCAAGGAAACACCATATATTTT.

The sample holds many counts of this clonotype. This rearrangement joins TRBV20-1 to TRBJ2-7; 9 bases are a match to TRBD2. Germline V lookup: CDR1 DFQATT, CDR2 SNEGSKA (reference sequence). With V trimmed by 1 base and J by 3 bases, 10 bases remained unmatched. The CDR3 is 16 residues long. In nucleotides, the CDR3 is TGCAGTGCTAGAGGTCGGCGGGAGGGCTATGACTACGAGCAGTACTTC. This codes for CSARGRREGYDYEQYF.

This clonotype occurred a few times. The chain combines TRBV7-9 with TRBJ1-4; D perhaps matches TRBD1 (6 bases). The germline V gene encodes CDR1 SEHNR and CDR2 FQNEAQ (reference sequence). The CDR3 loop spans 17 amino acids. V was clipped by 5 bases and J by 0 bases, with 16 bases between them. In nucleotides, the CDR3 is TGTGCCAGCAGCCCCCCCCCGGGGGCGACAACTAATGAAAAACTGTTTTTT. This translates into CASSPPPGATTNEKLFF.